This T cell receptor beta chain was captured in a study of radiotherapy plus CTLA-4 blockade in lung cancer. As for the study in general: Objective response rate was around 20%; disease control rate, approximately 28%. Whole-study results and caveats: TCR clones from tumors expanded in blood after radiotherapy plus ipilimumab. Reported findings show early blood T cell clone dynamics, with interferon-beta, best predicted response.

Using immunoSEQ multiplex PCR, the repertoire was profiled, and TCRdb retains in-frame clones only, with some absent. The table has 75,000 to 100,000 clones, around 90% seen once. Regarding this clone: Its antigen is currently unknown.

Trimming removed 5 bases from V and 3 bases from J; junction bases left unmatched: 4. Germline CDR1 and CDR2: GTSNPN and SVGIG (reference sequence). This CDR3 is built from 14 residues. Lung cancer patients with chemo-refractory metastatic non-small-cell disease were given focal radiation plus CTLA-4 blockade with ipilimumab. This receptor was taken from a human donor with non-small cell lung cancer that progressed on radiotherapy plus ipilimumab. The chain uses TRBV30 and TRBJ2-3; 11 nucleotides line up with TRBD2. The specimen was peripheral blood, collected from a patient treated with radiotherapy plus ipilimumab. CDR3 protein: CAWAGTSGTDTQYF. The CDR3 bases are TGTGCCTGGGCCGGGACTAGCGGTACAGATACGCAGTATTTT.